The 2 T cell receptor beta chains presented below share a single source sample, sequenced in a study of blood T cell repertoires in COVID-19. Libraries were prepared by immunoSEQ multiplex PCR; TCRdb keeps only in-frame clonotypes and omits some of them. The data contain over 50,000 clones, about two thirds of them singletons. Sequencing was carried out using peripheral blood. The receptors originated from a woman in her 70s with COVID-19, enrolled during active disease.

This clone turned up a few times. The gene calls are TRBV4-3 and TRBJ1-4, with a possible D match to TRBD1 (6 bases). CDR3 length: 16 residues. Trimming took off 0 bases at V and 5 bases at J, with 13 bases between the two ends. Germline-derived CDR1 and CDR2 are LGHNA and YSLEER. The CDR3 is CASSQDPAGANEKLFF. The CDR3 nucleotides read TGCGCCAGCAGCCAAGATCCGGCAGGGGCGAATGAAAAACTGTTTTTT.

This clone was detected only a few times. CDR3 residues: CASSEGAGARVFF. Written as DNA, the CDR3 is TGTGCCAGCAGTGAAGGGGCAGGGGCCAGGGTGTTCTTC. The J gene is TRBJ2-1, the V gene TRBV2, with a possible D match to TRBD1 (6 bases). From germline, CDR1 is SNHLY and CDR2 FYNNEI. The germline V and J ends were trimmed by 1 base and 15 bases, with 16 bases remaining between them. The CDR3 length is 13 residues.